This T cell receptor (beta chain) stems from a study of cytomegalovirus exposure and HLA in healthy donors. Primers: 60 Vbeta forward and 13 Jbeta reverse. Measured with immunoSEQ multiplex PCR; TCRdb has only the in-frame clones, and not every one. The sample carries about 84,000 clones, roughly 63% recorded once. The sample taken for sequencing was PBMCs. The origin of this receptor is a woman in her 40s in good health and CMV-seropositive.

The DNA for the CDR3 is TGCGCCAGCAGCAGGGAGGGCCCTATCTACGAGCAGTACTTC. Its protein is CASSREGPIYEQYF. The chain joins TRBV5-1 to TRBJ2-7; 7 positions match TRBD2. Per germline, CDR1 SGHRS and CDR2 YFSETQ. Trimming took 4 bases from V and 3 from J; bases not matched to a gene: 7. The CDR3 is 14 residues long.